This T cell receptor beta chain was recorded in a study of blood T cell repertoires in COVID-19. Study information: Some COVID-19 samples were acute and others convalescent; all came from the United States, Italy and Spain. From T cells, B-cell-depleted T cells, or PBMCs came the material, which was cDNA or gDNA.

Enrollees, about 18 to 89 years old, lived in 24 US areas. J was trimmed by 3 bases and V by 5 bases; bases with no gene match: 5. Germline V CDR1 and CDR2: LGHDT, YNNKEL (reference sequence). CDR3 size: 15 residues. Study processing details: From reference gene primer amplification, estimates of nucleated cell counts were derived. Some clones are missing from TCRdb's copy, which holds only in-frame ones; the method was immunoSEQ multiplex PCR. V and J calls and clone size are given by that table; D and trimming were obtained from the DNA. The table has 350,000 to 450,000 clones, nearly 90% seen once; the top ten hold 1.7%.

This sequence was found in a woman aged 30 to 39 who had recovered from COVID-19. The sequencing sample was made of PBMCs or T cells enriched from blood (not recorded which). This chain connects TRBV3-1 (or the pseudogene TRBV3-2) to TRBJ2-1; 9 bases agree with TRBD2. The CDR3 DNA follows: TGTGCCAGCAGCGCCGGGACTAGCAGCTACAATGAGCAGTTCTTC. Translated: CASSAGTSSYNEQFF.